The entry that follows covers one TCR beta chain sequence. The read gets to within 3 residues of the CDR3 end, and the germline J gene fills in the rest. This CDR3 contains 13 residues. Germline V gene data show CDR1 as KGHSH and CDR2 as LQKENI. V was cut by 5 bases and J by 6 bases, with 10 bases left in between. The data were taken from a study of T cells in women clearing cervical HPV infection. Here immunoSEQ multiplex PCR was the method, and the copy in TCRdb shows in-frame clones only, minus some. The sample includes tens of thousands of clones. The receptor's source is a woman aged 18 to 75 with a cervical HPV16 infection that either progressed to CIN3+ or cleared (not recorded which). This chain uses TRBV18 with TRBJ1-4; maybe TRBD1 (6 bases). The sample was blood buffy coat. The sequenced part of the CDR3 DNA is TGTGCCAGCTCATTGACAGGTGATGAAAAA. Amino acids: CASSLTGDEK. The CDR3, in full, reads CASSLTGDEKLFF.